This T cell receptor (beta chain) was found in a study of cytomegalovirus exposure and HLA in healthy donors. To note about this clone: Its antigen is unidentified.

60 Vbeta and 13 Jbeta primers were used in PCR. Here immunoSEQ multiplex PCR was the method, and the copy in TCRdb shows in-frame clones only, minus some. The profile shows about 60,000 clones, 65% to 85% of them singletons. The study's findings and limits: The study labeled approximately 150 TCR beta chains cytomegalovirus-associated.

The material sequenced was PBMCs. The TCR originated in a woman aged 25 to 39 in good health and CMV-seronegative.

CDR3 in DNA: TGTGCCAGCAGTGACCTGAGCTCCGGGGAGCTGTTTTTT. Its translation is CASSDLSSGELFF. V usage is TRBV6-1 and J usage is TRBJ2-2; no reliable D call. V was shortened by 3 bases and J by 6 bases, with 8 bases between the two germline ends. Germline V gene sequence: CDR1 MNHNS, CDR2 SASEGT. This CDR3 region has 13 residues.